The rows below give T cell receptor beta chains drawn from one sample of a study of blood T cell repertoires in COVID-19. TCRdb keeps only in-frame clones here, not all; method: immunoSEQ multiplex PCR. The sample includes about 170,000 clones, 84% of them seen just once. The sequencing sample was made of peripheral blood. Every receptor here comes from a man between 35 and 55 years old who had recovered from COVID-19. CDR3s include the opening cysteine and the closing phenylalanine or tryptophan. Rows give clone size only sometimes, using once, few, many, or a class for an expanded clone.

v_gene: TRBV6-6
abundance: NA
CDR3aa: CASSRLPGTSGRVTSTDTQYF

v_gene: TRBV29-1
abundance: NA
CDR3aa: CSVPGTSGAPEQFF

v_gene: TRBV30
abundance: NA
CDR3aa: CAWSVSSAGGTEAFF

v_gene: TRBV2
abundance: NA
CDR3aa: CASSDGGTGDSPLHF

v_gene: TRBV7-9
abundance: NA
CDR3aa: CASSLPAGRQSGANVLTF

v_gene: TRBV6-2/TRBV6-3
abundance: NA
CDR3aa: CASSYRGTGVGEQFF

v_gene: TRBV7-9
abundance: once
CDR3aa: CASSREPSGWNEQFF

v_gene: TRBV7-2
abundance: NA
CDR3aa: CVSSLSNSGNTIYF

v_gene: TRBV5-4
abundance: NA
CDR3aa: CASSVGQGEQETQYF

v_gene: TRBV4-3
abundance: NA
CDR3aa: CASSQERLDRGSGYTF

v_gene: TRBV6-5
abundance: NA
CDR3aa: CASSYSRGADTQYF

v_gene: TRBV7-9
abundance: NA
CDR3aa: CASSLVMQSRDTQYF

v_gene: TRBV5-3
abundance: NA
CDR3aa: CARSPYGLAYEQYF

v_gene: TRBV11-2
abundance: NA
CDR3aa: CASSSRGNSPLHF

v_gene: TRBV12-3/TRBV12-4
abundance: NA
CDR3aa: CASRQGAREAFF

v_gene: TRBV11-2
abundance: once
CDR3aa: CASSLREGAFQKNIQYF

v_gene: TRBV19
abundance: NA
CDR3aa: CASSIARTDTQYF

v_gene: TRBV29-1
abundance: once
CDR3aa: CSVEAGRGTEAFF

v_gene: TRBV9
abundance: NA
CDR3aa: CASSVGAGNEQYF

v_gene: TRBV19
abundance: NA
CDR3aa: CASSLGQALNEKLFF

v_gene: TRBV28
abundance: NA
CDR3aa: CASSLPSFSLSGTGGIGYTF

v_gene: TRBV15
abundance: NA
CDR3aa: CATSRDKGGLDYGYTF

v_gene: TRBV6-2/TRBV6-3
abundance: NA
CDR3aa: CASSYSTSRSGRTEAFF

v_gene: TRBV5-1
abundance: NA
CDR3aa: CASSPGTSGTGELFF

v_gene: TRBV6-2/TRBV6-3
abundance: NA
CDR3aa: CASSYSTGSPLHF

v_gene: TRBV6-5
abundance: NA
CDR3aa: CASSYSSVQETQYF

v_gene: TRBV19
abundance: few
CDR3aa: CASSTRGGTASNQPQHF

v_gene: TRBV7-9
abundance: NA
CDR3aa: CASRPGTSGSEQYF

v_gene: TRBV24-1
abundance: few
CDR3aa: CATSDLMEGDTGELFF

v_gene: TRBV23-1
abundance: NA
CDR3aa: CASSQPKKHNEQFF

v_gene: TRBV7-9
abundance: NA
CDR3aa: CASSTRQSNSPLHF

v_gene: TRBV19
abundance: NA
CDR3aa: CASSMTRLSGEQFF

v_gene: TRBV6-6
abundance: once
CDR3aa: CASNSAGNTGELFF

v_gene: TRBV4-3
abundance: few
CDR3aa: CASSQEWSTGASNQPQHF

v_gene: TRBV28
abundance: NA
CDR3aa: CATHSGYEQYF

v_gene: TRBV19
abundance: NA
CDR3aa: CASSDSLAKNIQYF

v_gene: TRBV29-1
abundance: NA
CDR3aa: CSARNTGELFF

v_gene: TRBV9
abundance: once
CDR3aa: CASSVADYTDTQYF

v_gene: TRBV18
abundance: NA
CDR3aa: CASSPGLAGAYEQYF

v_gene: TRBV6-5
abundance: NA
CDR3aa: CASRLASTYNEQFF

v_gene: TRBV2
abundance: NA
CDR3aa: CASRFRVSSNQPQHF

v_gene: TRBV5-1
abundance: NA
CDR3aa: CASSLEERERWSEQFF

v_gene: TRBV28
abundance: NA
CDR3aa: CASSHPGLANTGELFF

v_gene: TRBV18
abundance: NA
CDR3aa: CASSPPAVMNTEAFF

v_gene: TRBV28
abundance: NA
CDR3aa: CASSGGYSYNEQFF